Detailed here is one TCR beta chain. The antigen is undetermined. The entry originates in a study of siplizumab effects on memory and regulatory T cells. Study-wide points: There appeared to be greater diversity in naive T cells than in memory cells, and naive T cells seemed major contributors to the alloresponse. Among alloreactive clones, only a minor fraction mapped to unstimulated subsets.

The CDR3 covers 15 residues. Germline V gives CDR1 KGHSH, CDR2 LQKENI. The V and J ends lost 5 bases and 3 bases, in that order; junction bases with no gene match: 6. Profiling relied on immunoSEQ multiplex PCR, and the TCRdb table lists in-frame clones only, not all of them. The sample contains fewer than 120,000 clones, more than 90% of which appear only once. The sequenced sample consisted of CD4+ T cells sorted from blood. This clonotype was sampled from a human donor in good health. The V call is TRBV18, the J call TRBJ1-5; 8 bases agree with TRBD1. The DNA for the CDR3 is TGTGCCAGCTCATCCACACAGGGGGTCAATCAGCCCCAGCATTTT. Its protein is CASSSTQGVNQPQHF.